The clone carrying this T cell receptor (beta chain) occurred a few times. The antigen remains unidentified. The PCR had 60 Vbeta and 13 Jbeta primers. Only in-frame clones appear in the TCRdb table, and some are missing; sequencing was by immunoSEQ multiplex PCR. The sample holds roughly 200,000 clones, about 10% seen once. The CDR3 sequence is 13 residues long. The germline V gene has CDR1 SQVTM and CDR2 ANQGSEA. Deletions cut 5 bases from V and 3 bases from J, with 14 bases between. This cohort consisted of healthy bone marrow donors. This sample was taken from a study of cytomegalovirus exposure and HLA in healthy donors. General observations from the study: Later analysis demonstrated an association between a missense DCLRE1C variant and TCR beta V- and J-gene trimming. For most TCR beta V segments, an earlier analysis put the productive rate at about 90% or about 30% of the time. Per a later analysis, approximately 16,000 TCR beta sequences showed association with HLA alleles at 0.05 false discovery rate.

The V call is TRBV29-1, the J call TRBJ2-7; D possibly corresponds to TRBD1 (5 bases). The receptor comes from a woman aged 25 to 39 in good health and CMV-seropositive. Sequencing was performed on PBMCs. The CDR3 DNA sequence: TGCAGCGTTTTGTTAGGGGAAGGCTACGAGCAGTACTTC. Protein product: CSVLLGEGYEQYF.